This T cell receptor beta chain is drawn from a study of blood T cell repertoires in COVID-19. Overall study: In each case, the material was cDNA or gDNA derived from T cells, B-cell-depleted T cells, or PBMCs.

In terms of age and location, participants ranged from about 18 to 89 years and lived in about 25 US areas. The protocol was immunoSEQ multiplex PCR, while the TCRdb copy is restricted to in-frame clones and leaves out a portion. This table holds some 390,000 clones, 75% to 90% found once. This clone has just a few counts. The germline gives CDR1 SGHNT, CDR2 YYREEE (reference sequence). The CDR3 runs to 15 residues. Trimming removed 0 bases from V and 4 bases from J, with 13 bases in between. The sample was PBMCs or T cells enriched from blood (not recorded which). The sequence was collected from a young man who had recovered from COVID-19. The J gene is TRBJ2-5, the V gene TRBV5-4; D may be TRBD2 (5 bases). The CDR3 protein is CASSLDPSYSETQYF. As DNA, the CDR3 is TGTGCCAGCAGCTTGGATCCTAGCTATTCAGAGACCCAGTACTTC.